The clone carrying this TCR beta chain was observed once. This record comes from a study of cytomegalovirus exposure and HLA in healthy donors. Study-level information: The use of the same platform for the 95 to 150 validation repertoires and the 550 to 850 first-cohort repertoires was reported by a later analysis.

Sequencing was performed with immunoSEQ multiplex PCR; in TCRdb, only in-frame clones are kept and a portion is missing. The data contain approximately 90,000 clones, 96% of them singletons. Germline V lookup: CDR1 SGHRS, CDR2 YFSETQ. The CDR3 spans 15 residues. Trimming cost V 4 bases and J 2 bases, with 13 bases left between them. A 120-subject validation cohort, separate from the approximately 670-subject first cohort, supplied the donors. The chain recombines TRBV5-1 with TRBJ1-5; D might be TRBD1 (6 bases). The clonotype originates from a man between 18 and 29 years old in good health and CMV-seronegative. Sequencing input: PBMCs. For the CDR3, the DNA is TGCGCCAGCAGCAGGGACATCGGGGGCAATCAGCCCCAGCATTTT. Protein sequence: CASSRDIGGNQPQHF.